Listed below are T cell receptor beta chains from one sample, sequenced in a study of blood T cell repertoires in COVID-19. Profiling relied on immunoSEQ multiplex PCR, and the TCRdb table lists in-frame clones only, not all of them. Of approximately 160,000 clones detected, over 90% appear once; the ten largest clones hold 1.5% to 2.5%. Sequenced: peripheral blood. All receptors come from a woman aged 55 to 70 with COVID-19, enrolled during active disease. The CDR3 runs from the conserved cysteine through the conserved F or W. D genes are given only for firm matches. Only some rows state a clone size, as once, few, many or a class for expanded clones.

TRBJ1-5,TRBV19,-,-,12,TGTGCCAGTAGTTTCGCGGATCAGCCCCAGCATTTT,CASSFADQPQHF
TRBJ1-6,TRBV3-1/TRBV3-2,-,TRBD1,14,TGTGCCAGCAGCCTCCGGGACAGGGAGTCACCCCTCCACTTT,CASSLRDRESPLHF
TRBJ1-4,TRBV6-5,-,TRBD1,14,TGTGCCAGCAGCCGGACAGGGGGGAATGAAAAACTGTTTTTT,CASSRTGGNEKLFF
TRBJ2-7,TRBV11-3,-,TRBD1,13,TGTGCCAGCAGCTTAAGAGACAGGGGGCTTGAGTACTTC,CASSLRDRGLEYF
TRBJ1-2,TRBV6-5,-,TRBD1,16,TGTGCCAGCAGTTACTTTGGGACAGGGGTTAACTATGGCTACACCTTC,CASSYFGTGVNYGYTF
TRBJ2-1,TRBV11-2,once,TRBD2,14,TGTGCCAGCAGCCCAAGCGGGGGGGCCCATGAGCAGTTCTTC,CASSPSGGAHEQFF
TRBJ1-4,TRBV7-6,-,-,17,TGTGCCAGCAGCTTAAACCGCGGCCCGGAGGTGGGTGAAAAACTGTTTTTT,CASSLNRGPEVGEKLFF
TRBJ1-5,TRBV19,-,-,15,TGTGCCAGTAGTATCCATCATGGGCGCAATCAGCCCCAGCATTTT,CASSIHHGRNQPQHF
TRBJ1-1,TRBV2,few,-,13,TGTGCCAGCAGGAGCCGCTCAGGGGAGAGGACTTTCTTT,CASRSRSGERTFF
TRBJ2-3,TRBV6-2/TRBV6-3,-,-,16,TGTGCCAGCAGTTACGCGAGGTGGGGGGGCGAGGATACGCAGTATTTT,CASSYARWGGEDTQYF
TRBJ1-2,TRBV3-1/TRBV3-2,-,-,14,TGTGCCAGCAGCCAAGTCTGGAGGGAAAGTGGCTACACCTTC,CASSQVWRESGYTF
TRBJ1-2,TRBV14,-,TRBD1,15,TGTGCCAGCAGCCACCCCGGACAGGGGGTGTATGGCTACACCTTC,CASSHPGQGVYGYTF
TRBJ1-2,TRBV19,-,TRBD1,14,TGTGCCAGTAGTATCTCCGGGACAGGCTATGGCTACACCTTC,CASSISGTGYGYTF
TRBJ1-4,TRBV15,-,-,14,TGTGCCACCAGCAGGAGGGGGAGGGATGAAAAACTGTTTTTT,CATSRRGRDEKLFF